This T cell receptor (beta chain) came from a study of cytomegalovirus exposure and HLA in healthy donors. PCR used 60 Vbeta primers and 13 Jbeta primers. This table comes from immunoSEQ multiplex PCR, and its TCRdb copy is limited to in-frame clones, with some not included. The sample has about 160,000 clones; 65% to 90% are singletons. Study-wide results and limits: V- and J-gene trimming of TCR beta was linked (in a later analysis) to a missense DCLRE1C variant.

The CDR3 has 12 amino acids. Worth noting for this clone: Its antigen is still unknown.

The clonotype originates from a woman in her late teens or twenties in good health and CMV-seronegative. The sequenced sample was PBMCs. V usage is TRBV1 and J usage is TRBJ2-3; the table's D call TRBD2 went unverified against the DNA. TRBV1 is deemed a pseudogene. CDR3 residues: CTSGAGWNTQYF. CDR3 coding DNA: TGCACCAGCGGAGCGGGGTGGAATACGCAGTATTTT.